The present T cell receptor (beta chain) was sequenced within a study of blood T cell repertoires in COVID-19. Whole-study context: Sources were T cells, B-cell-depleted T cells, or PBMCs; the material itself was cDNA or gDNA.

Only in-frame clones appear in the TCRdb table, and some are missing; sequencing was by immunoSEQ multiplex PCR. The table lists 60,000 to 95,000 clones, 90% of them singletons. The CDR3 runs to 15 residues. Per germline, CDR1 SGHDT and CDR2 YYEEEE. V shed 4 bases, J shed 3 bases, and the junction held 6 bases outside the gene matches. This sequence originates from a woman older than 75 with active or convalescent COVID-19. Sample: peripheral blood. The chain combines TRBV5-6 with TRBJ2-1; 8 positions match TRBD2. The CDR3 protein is CASSNTGGVYNEQFF. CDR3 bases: TGTGCCAGCAGCAATACCGGGGGGGTCTACAATGAGCAGTTCTTC.